These 25 T cell receptor beta chains originate from one sample sequenced in a study of blood T cell repertoires in COVID-19. Sequencing used immunoSEQ multiplex PCR; TCRdb keeps in-frame clones, though not all of them. The sample includes roughly 150,000 clones, around 87% seen only once; the top ten take roughly 3%. The sequenced material came from peripheral blood. The receptors stem from a woman aged 60-75 years with active COVID-19.

As DNA, the CDR3 is TGTGCCAGTAGTATGACAGTCAATCAGCCCCAGCATTTT. Encoded protein: CASSMTVNQPQHF. The chain couples TRBV19 to TRBJ1-5, with D possibly matching TRBD1 (5 bases). V lost 3 bases and J 3 bases, leaving 6 bases between the germline ends. Germline CDR1 is LNHDA and CDR2 is SQIVND (reference sequence). The CDR3 contains 13 residues.

The chain couples TRBV25-1 to TRBJ1-3; D unresolved. V lost 5 bases, J lost 2 bases, and 10 bases lay in between. This CDR3 region has 14 residues. Germline values: CDR1 MGHDK, CDR2 SYGVNS. Here the CDR3 reads CASSPSGTGNTIYF. Written as DNA, the CDR3 is TGTGCCAGCAGTCCTTCAGGAACTGGAAACACCATATATTTT.

The genes are TRBV28 and TRBJ1-6; 10 bases match TRBD1. V shed 5 bases and J 7 bases; nucleotides not matched to a gene: 8. CDR1 and CDR2 from the germline V gene are MDHEN and SYDVKM. The CDR3 is 16 amino acids. CDR3 DNA sequence: TGTGCCAGCAGTACGACGACAGGGGGCATCAATTCACCCCTCCACTTT. Its protein product is CASSTTTGGINSPLHF. The variable domain in full, completed from reference TRBV28 and TRBJ1-6, reads DVKVTQSSRYLVKRTGEKVFLECVQDMDHENMFWYRQDPGLGLRLIYFSYDVKMKEKGDIPEGYSVSREKKERFSLILESASTNQTSMYLCASSTTTGGINSPLHFGNGTRLTVT.

A few counts support this clone. This chain links TRBV6-7 with TRBJ2-7; perhaps TRBD2 as D (6 bases). TRBV6-7 qualifies as an ORF whose function is uncertain. The CDR3 is made up of 16 amino acids. The V end lost 5 bases, the J end lost 2 bases, and 19 bases lay between the germline ends. CDR3 DNA: TGTGCCAGCAGTCCAACGTTGGCGGGACCTACCTACGAGCAGTACTTC. Its protein is CASSPTLAGPTYEQYF.

The J gene is TRBJ2-1, the V gene TRBV4-2; TRBD2 matches at 12 bases. The germline V gene has CDR1 LGHNA and CDR2 YNFKEQ. This CDR3 has 14 residues. V dropped 1 base and J dropped 8; count of bases not matched to a gene: 0. The CDR3 bases are TGTGCCAGCAGCCAAGGACTAGCGGGAGATGAGCAGTTCTTC. As protein: CASSQGLAGDEQFF.

V and J are TRBV7-8 and TRBJ2-3; unclear D gene. Germline assignment: CDR1 SGHVS and CDR2 FQNEAQ. This CDR3 spans 14 amino acids. V was pared by 2 bases and J by 1 base, with 7 bases between. The CDR3 region has the DNA TGTGCCAGCAGCTTACTGCCGGGCACAGATACGCAGTATTTT. This encodes CASSLLPGTDTQYF.

This clone was observed a handful of times. The chain recombines TRBV7-8 with TRBJ1-6; 10 bases map to TRBD1. This CDR3 has 15 amino acids. The V and J ends lost 1 base and 7 bases, in that order; junction bases with no gene match: 1. Germline V lookup: CDR1 SGHVS, CDR2 FQNEAQ. The CDR3 DNA reads TGTGCCAGCAGCTTAGGGGGACAGGGGAATTCACCCCTCCACTTT. This codes for CASSLGGQGNSPLHF.

This clone came up once. This sequence joins TRBV19 and TRBJ1-2, with D uncertain. Germline loops: CDR1 LNHDA, CDR2 SQIVND (reference sequence). The V and J ends lost 6 bases and 5 bases respectively, with 10 bases between them. The CDR3 is 12 amino acids. The chain's CDR3 is CASRTAVYGYTF. The CDR3, as DNA: TGTGCCAGTAGAACGGCGGTTTATGGCTACACCTTC. Drawing the rest from reference TRBV19 and TRBJ1-2, the complete variable domain is DGGITQSPKYLFRKEGQNVTLSCEQNLNHDAMYWYRQDPGQGLRLIYYSQIVNDFQKGDIAEGYSVSREKKESFPLTVTSAQKNPTAFYLCASRTAVYGYTFGSGTRLTVV.

This clone was counted once. The genes are TRBV6-1 and TRBJ2-5; D possibly corresponds to TRBD2 (5 bases). Germline V gene data show CDR1 as MNHNS and CDR2 as SASEGT. V was shortened by 4 bases and J by 2 bases, with 20 bases between the two germline ends. CDR3 length: 17 amino acids. CDR3 sequence: CASSARIYLREQETQYF. DNA of the CDR3: TGTGCCAGCAGTGCAAGGATTTACCTCCGGGAACAAGAGACCCAGTACTTC.

The chain is built from TRBV2 and TRBJ1-2; D might be TRBD1 (5 bases). V was clipped by 7 bases and J by 8 bases, with 11 bases between them. The CDR3 runs to 11 residues. CDR1 SNHLY and CDR2 FYNNEI come from the germline V gene. The CDR3 protein is CASTRGEGYTF. The CDR3 DNA reads TGTGCCAGCACCCGGGGGGAAGGCTACACCTTC.

V is TRBV28 and J is TRBJ1-2; perhaps TRBD1 as D (5 bases). V was cut by 3 bases and J by 8 bases, with 13 bases left in between. The CDR3 covers 13 residues. CDR1 and CDR2 from the germline V gene are MDHEN and SYDVKM. In nucleotides, the CDR3 is TGTGCCAGCAGTTTGTCCAGGGAGGGCGGCTACACCTTC. Residues: CASSLSREGGYTF.

In this sample, this clone turned up a few times. The chain carries TRBV4-3 and TRBJ2-5, with 13 bases fitting TRBD2. Trimming took 0 bases from V and 5 from J; bases not matched to a gene: 9. This CDR3 is built from 18 residues. Germline V gene lookup returns CDR1 LGHNA and CDR2 YSLEER. This CDR3 is CASSQEGLAGLGVETQYF. The CDR3 DNA reads as TGCGCCAGCAGCCAAGAGGGACTAGCGGGATTGGGAGTCGAGACCCAGTACTTC.

The chain employs TRBV7-8 and TRBJ2-1; maybe TRBD1 (6 bases). This CDR3 region has 13 residues. Germline V gene sequence: CDR1 SGHVS, CDR2 FQNEAQ. V lost 4 bases to trimming and J lost 7 bases, with 11 bases between them. CDR3 residues: CASSSQGWNEQFF. The CDR3 DNA reads as TGTGCCAGCAGCTCACAGGGATGGAATGAGCAGTTCTTC.

The chain combines TRBV28 with TRBJ1-6; the D gene is possibly TRBD1 (6 bases). Germline CDR1 is MDHEN and CDR2 is SYDVKM. V dropped 10 bases and J dropped 10 bases, with 23 bases sitting between them. CDR3 length: 15 residues. CDR3: CAIIPGGAIKSPLHF. The CDR3, as DNA: TGTGCCATCATCCCGGGGGGCGCGATTAAATCACCCCTCCACTTT.

The V gene is TRBV12-3 or TRBV12-4, the J gene TRBJ1-2; D is unresolved. The CDR3 spans 13 residues. V lost 4 bases and J 4 bases, leaving 10 bases between the germline ends. CDR3 loop: CASSSQKVYGYTF. The DNA of the CDR3 is TGTGCCAGCAGTTCACAGAAAGTCTATGGCTACACCTTC.

This clone showed up just once. This chain uses TRBV6-6 with TRBJ2-7; D is unresolved. The CDR3 sequence is 12 residues long. V dropped 3 bases and J dropped 5 bases, with 8 bases sitting between them. Germline CDR1 reads MNHNY; CDR2 reads SVGAGI (reference sequence). The CDR3 DNA sequence: TGTGCCAGCAGTTATCGCGGAGACGAGCAGTACTTC. Protein product: CASSYRGDEQYF.

The V gene is TRBV6-5, the J gene TRBJ2-7; perhaps TRBD2 as D (5 bases). Per the germline V gene, CDR1 is MNHEY and CDR2 is SVGAGI. This CDR3 comprises 14 residues. Trimming cost V 2 bases and J 5 bases, with 13 bases left between them. CDR3 in amino acids: CASSYRGYENEQYF. The CDR3 nucleotides read TGTGCCAGCAGTTACCGGGGTTATGAGAACGAGCAGTACTTC.

The chain recombines TRBV10-2 with TRBJ2-5; no reliable D call. The CDR3 consists of 14 residues. CDR1 is WSHSY, CDR2 SAAADI, per germline. Deletions cut 3 bases from V and 5 bases from J, with 13 bases between. As DNA, the CDR3 is TGCGCCAGCAGTGAAGGTATTTGGGCGGAGACCCAGTACTTC. It translates to CASSEGIWAETQYF.

This chain connects TRBV27 to TRBJ2-3; D is perhaps TRBD2 (6 bases). V dropped 2 bases and J dropped 3 bases, with 9 bases sitting between them. The CDR3 sequence is 14 residues long. Germline CDR1 reads MNHEY; CDR2 reads SMNVEV (reference sequence). CDR3 loop: CASSLPRGTDTQYF. Here the CDR3 DNA reads TGTGCCAGCAGTTTACCCCGGGGGACAGATACGCAGTATTTT.

The genes are TRBV7-8 and TRBJ1-1; D unclear. V was clipped by 1 base and J by 0 bases, with 12 bases between them. CDR3 length equals 16 residues. Germline CDR1 and CDR2: SGHVS and FQNEAQ. The CDR3 region is CASSLEGRVLNTEAFF. In nucleotides, the CDR3 is TGTGCCAGCAGCTTAGAAGGGCGGGTTTTGAACACTGAAGCTTTCTTT.

The chain is built from TRBV18 and TRBJ1-1; D is unresolved. V gave up 6 bases and J gave up 2 bases, with 13 bases separating them. Per germline, CDR1 KGHSH and CDR2 LQKENI. The CDR3 runs 14 residues. The CDR3 protein is CASSTPGVNTEAFF. The CDR3 DNA reads TGTGCCAGCTCCACGCCCGGGGTCAACACTGAAGCTTTCTTT.

This rearrangement joins TRBV5-1 to TRBJ1-2, with 8 nucleotides matching TRBD1. Trimming took 0 bases from V and 8 from J; bases not matched to a gene: 9. The CDR3 runs 15 residues. Looked up from germline, CDR1 is SGHRS and CDR2 is YFSETQ. The CDR3 nucleotides read TGCGCCAGCAGCTTGGGGGGGACAGGATTCTTCGGCTACACCTTC. Protein: CASSLGGTGFFGYTF.

The table lists this clone with a count of one. The gene calls are TRBV5-1 and TRBJ2-5; D may be TRBD1 (5 bases). The CDR3 has 16 amino acids. V was trimmed by 0 bases and J by 1 base, leaving 13 bases between them. Germline V CDR1 and CDR2: SGHRS, YFSETQ. CDR3 in amino acids: CASSLGGHAAQETQYF. The CDR3 region has the DNA TGCGCCAGCAGCTTGGGAGGACACGCCGCCCAAGAGACCCAGTACTTC.

The J gene is TRBJ1-1, the V gene TRBV10-3; 8 bases line up with TRBD1. V was pared by 3 bases and J by 3 bases, with 6 bases of the junction left unmatched. The V gene's germline CDR1 is ENHRY and CDR2 SYGVKD. CDR3 length equals 15 residues. CDR3 in amino acids: CAISDITGGHTEAFF. DNA for the CDR3: TGTGCCATCAGTGATATCACAGGGGGTCACACTGAAGCTTTCTTT.

This chain links TRBV28 with TRBJ2-1; D perhaps matches TRBD2 (6 bases). Germline CDR1 is MDHEN and CDR2 is SYDVKM. Trimming removed 2 bases at V and 8 bases at J, with 16 bases between. The CDR3 has 15 residues. In DNA, the CDR3 is TGTGCCAGCAGTTTAACCCGGGAGAAGATCGATGAGCAGTTCTTC. This gives the protein CASSLTREKIDEQFF.